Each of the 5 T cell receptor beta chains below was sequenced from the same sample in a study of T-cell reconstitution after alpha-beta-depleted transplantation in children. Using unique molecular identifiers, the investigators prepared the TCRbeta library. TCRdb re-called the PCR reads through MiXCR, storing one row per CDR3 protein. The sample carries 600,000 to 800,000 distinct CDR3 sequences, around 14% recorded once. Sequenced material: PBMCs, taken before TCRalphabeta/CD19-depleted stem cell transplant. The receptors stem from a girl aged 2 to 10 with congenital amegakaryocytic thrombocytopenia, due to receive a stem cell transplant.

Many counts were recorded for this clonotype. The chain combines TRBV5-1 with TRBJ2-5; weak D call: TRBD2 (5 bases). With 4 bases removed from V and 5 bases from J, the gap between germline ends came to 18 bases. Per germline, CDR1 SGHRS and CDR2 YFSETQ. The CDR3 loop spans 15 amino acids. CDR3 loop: CASSPPGLDRETQYF. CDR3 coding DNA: TGCGCCAGCAGCCCCCCCGGACTGGACCGGGAGACCCAGTACTTC.

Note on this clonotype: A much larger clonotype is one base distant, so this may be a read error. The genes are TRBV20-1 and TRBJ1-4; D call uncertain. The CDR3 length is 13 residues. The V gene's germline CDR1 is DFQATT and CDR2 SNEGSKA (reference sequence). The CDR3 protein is CGAQVGGGEKLFF. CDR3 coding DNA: TGCGGTGCTCAAGTTGGAGGAGGTGAAAAACTGTTTTTT.

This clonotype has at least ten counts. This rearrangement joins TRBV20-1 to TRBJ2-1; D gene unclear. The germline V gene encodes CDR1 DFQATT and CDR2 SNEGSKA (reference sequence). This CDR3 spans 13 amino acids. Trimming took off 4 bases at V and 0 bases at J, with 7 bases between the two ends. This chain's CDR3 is CSATPSSYNEQFF. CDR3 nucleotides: TGCAGTGCTACTCCTAGCTCCTACAATGAGCAGTTCTTC.

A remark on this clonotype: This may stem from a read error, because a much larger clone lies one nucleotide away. Here the CDR3 DNA reads TGTGCCACCAGCATGGCCCGGGGCCGTACCTACGAGCAGGACTTC. Protein: CATSMARGRTYEQDF. The V call is TRBV15, the J call TRBJ2-7, with D possibly called TRBD1 or TRBD2 (5 bases each). The germline CDR1 and CDR2 sequences are LNHNV and YYDKDF (reference sequence). The CDR3 has 15 residues.

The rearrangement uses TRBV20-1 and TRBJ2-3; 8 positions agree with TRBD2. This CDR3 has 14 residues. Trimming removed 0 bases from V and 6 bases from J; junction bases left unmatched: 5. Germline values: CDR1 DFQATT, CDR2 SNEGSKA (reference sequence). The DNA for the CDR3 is TGCAGTGCTAGAGAAGCAGCGGGAGCGGATACGCAGTATTTT. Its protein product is CSAREAAGADTQYF.